This entry concerns a single T cell receptor (beta chain). The antigen is unknown. This entry belongs to a study of T-cell memory formation after mild COVID-19. The study's findings and limits: Clones that contracted from day 15 to 85 were balanced CD4/CD8, while later expanders leaned CD4+. The authors did not confirm SARS-CoV-2 specificity of second-wave clones peaking day 37. Some clones that responded were present in memory (sampled pre-infection), which suggests cross-reactive memory joined.

TCR alpha and TCR beta cDNA libraries carrying sample barcodes and UMIs were produced by 5'RACE using constant-segment primers. TCRdb used MiXCR to reprocess the 5' RACE reads, holding one entry per CDR3 protein. Here the sample spans 140,000 or so distinct CDR3 sequences, 15% to 20% being singletons. The germline gives CDR1 SQVTM, CDR2 ANQGSEA. V was clipped by 7 bases and J by 4 bases; unmatched bases: 11. The CDR3 consists of 15 residues. Sequencing was performed on PBMCs or a T cell subset sorted from them (not recorded which). This receptor was identified in an adult woman who had mild COVID-19 (a few samples of this study predate the infection). Cell type and time point are not known. J is TRBJ2-1 and V is TRBV29-1; 9 bases align to TRBD2. Written as DNA, the CDR3 is TGCAGCGCAATGCGGGAGGGCCGGGGTTACAATGAGCAGTTCTTC. Residues: CSAMREGRGYNEQFF.